This T cell receptor beta chain was recovered during a study of regulatory T cells in long-lasting Graves disease. The TCR beta library used iRepertoire HTBI primers with Arm-PCR amplification of CDR3. Each CDR3 protein gets one entry after TCRdb re-called the multiplex PCR reads with MiXCR. The table includes roughly 560,000 distinct CDR3 sequences, around 16% detected once. The study, taken as a whole, reports: TCR diversity was lower in persistent than newly diagnosed Graves' disease. Among samples with persistent disease, TRBV28, TRBJ1-2 and TRBJ2-5 were favored.

About this clonotype: The antigen remains unidentified.

CDR3 length equals 15 residues. V shed 6 bases and J shed 7 bases, with 21 bases lying between them. CDR1 is SEHNR, CDR2 FQNEAQ, per germline (reference sequence). As to time point: newly diagnosed GD, antithyroid drugs for less than 3 months. PBMC RNA served as the TCR library source. Diagnosing Graves' disease relied on the American Thyroid Association guidelines. The same data also went into a second study, on T cells in Graves' hyperthyroidism and ophthalmopathy.

This specimen consisted of peripheral blood mononuclear cells (PBMCs), obtained at new diagnosis, from a patient treated with antithyroid drugs. The V and J genes are TRBV7-9 and TRBJ1-2; TRBD1 is a possible D gene (6 bases). This receptor was obtained from a woman aged 35-60 years with Graves disease. The CDR3 sequence: CASSSLQGRVVGYTF. CDR3 sequence (DNA): TGTGCCAGCAGTTCATTACAGGGAAGGGTTGTTGGCTACACCTTC.